This TCR beta chain came from a study of blood T cell repertoires in COVID-19 (dated by TCRdb to the early 2020s). Regarding the research as a whole: Samples covering the acute and convalescent phases of COVID-19 were provided by collaborators in the United States, Italy and Spain. The material from the prospective study consisted of cDNA or gDNA derived from T cells, B-cell-depleted T cells, or PBMCs. Subjects who had been exposed to COVID-19, were actively infected with it, or had recovered from it provided the deeply sampled blood TCRbeta repertoires that made up the dataset. The repertoires were released in a freely available public database meant as a resource for research on the immune response to SARS-CoV-2. Samples were obtained from the ongoing ImmuneRACE study (first 160 participants) and from 1,254 subjects provided by 6 global collaborators. Nearly every sample came with metadata listing a de-identified subject ID, COVID-19 status, age in years and sex. Where HLA class I and class II types were available, the types were taken from metadata supplied by the sample provider, not from assay-based typing. The paper as a whole reports these results and caveats: Clinical and demographic metadata were provided uncurated, with the amount varying by source and participant.

A note on this clone: Its binding antigen is unknown. Per-base qualities were not stored, and no clone one base away is much larger.

The CDR3 has 15 amino acids, counting the end cysteine and phenylalanine. Only the CDR3 region is kept as DNA, spanning 45 bases read in frame from base 1. V and J lose 5 bases and 0 bases, and a span of 10 bases separates them. For CDR1 and CDR2, the germline V gene (reference sequence) lists SEHNR and FQNEAQ. Participants in the prospective study were aged about 18 to 89 years, lived in about two dozen United States geographic areas, and enrolled through a virtual design. In the prospective study, participants were assigned to cohorts based on the clinical history participants reported in a screening survey and a study questionnaire. Recovered participants in ImmuneRACE Cohort 3 were defined by two consecutive negative NP/OP PCR tests, clearance by a healthcare professional, or resolution of symptoms. In the prospective study, mobile phlebotomists collected whole blood, serum and a nasopharyngeal or oropharyngeal swab from each participant. Over a roughly 2-month period, participants in the prospective study had the option of providing additional blood draws and questionnaires. Before DNA extraction, blood samples from the prospective study were shipped at room temperature or frozen.

The immunoSEQ Assay, a bias-controlled multiplex PCR, was used to amplify TCRbeta CDR3 regions from genomic DNA. On the study's bioinformatics: Within the assay, amplification of reference gene primers was used to estimate how many nucleated cells each sample contained. Sequence reads were collapsed and filtered to measure the absolute abundance of every unique TCRbeta CDR3 rearrangement. For each sample, productive Simpson clonality was calculated as the square root of Simpson's diversity index across productive rearrangements. TCRdb provides this immuneACCESS table in a form limited to in-frame rearrangements. Some clones are lacking; in checked studies, under half of them reflect an unresolved V gene, and why the rest are absent is not known. V and J calls and clone size follow that table, whereas D and trimming were derived from the DNA. The sample records hundreds of thousands of clones, roughly 87% of which are singletons. Clones ranked in the top ten supply about 9.8% of the sample.

Recombination connected TRBV7-9 to TRBJ1-4; TRBD1 is perhaps the D gene, given 5 matching bases. Sequenced input: PBMCs or T cells enriched from blood (not recorded which). The origin of this receptor is a woman under 30 who had recovered from COVID-19. CDR3 reads: CASSPTVSTNEKLFF. The sequenced DNA: TGTGCCAGCAGCCCGACAGTTTCAACTAATGAAAAACTGTTTTTT.